This T cell receptor beta chain comes out of a study of regulatory T cells in long-lasting Graves disease. As for this clonotype: Its antigen is as yet unknown.

Per the germline V gene, CDR1 is SGHDT and CDR2 is YYEEEE. The junction had 2 bases not matched to a gene; V was cut back by 7 bases and J by 1 base. The CDR3 extends over 14 amino acids. Findings and caveats of the study: Favored usage of TRBV28, TRBJ1-2 and TRBJ2-5 was recorded in persistent disease.

This sample's time point: persistent/refractory GD, antithyroid drugs over 5 years with positive TRAb. Generation of the TCR library employed RNA extracted from PBMCs. Those enrolled as patients came out of an endocrinology department in Xi'an, China. For TCR beta, libraries came from iRepertoire HTBI primers and Arm-PCR of CDR3 regions. TCRdb analysed the multiplex PCR reads with MiXCR anew, one entry per CDR3 protein. The table has a few hundred thousand distinct CDR3 sequences, roughly 25% seen once; the top ten hold under 35%. This TCR derives from a woman aged 35 to 49 with Graves disease. V gene TRBV5-6 combines with J gene TRBJ2-2; 9 nucleotides line up with TRBD1. The sample in question was peripheral blood mononuclear cells (PBMCs), obtained when the disease was refractory, from a patient treated with antithyroid drugs. The CDR3 DNA sequence: TGTGCCAGCGGACAGGGGTTGAACACCGGGGAGCTGTTTTTT. This translates into CASGQGLNTGELFF.